The 3 T cell receptor beta chains below were found in one sample sequenced in a study of identical twins. Via MiXCR, TCRdb re-called the 5' RACE reads, giving one row per CDR3 protein. In the table there are 250,000 to 300,000 distinct CDR3 sequences, about 8% of which are singletons. The sample also formed part of further work on yellow fever vaccine responses in identical twins.

Sequenced input: CD8+ T cells sorted from blood. The source is a woman between 18 and 30 years old in good health.

This sequence joins TRBV7-8 and TRBJ2-1, with 11 bases that match TRBD2. The CDR3 is 15 residues long. Unmatched junction bases numbered 9, after V lost 1 base and J lost 13 bases. Germline CDR1 and CDR2: SGHVS and FQNEAQ. The CDR3 loop is CASSLGSGRASFQFF. The CDR3 DNA sequence: TGTGCCAGCAGCTTAGGTAGCGGGAGGGCCTCGTTCCAGTTCTTC.

The V and J genes are TRBV14 and TRBJ2-7; D is possibly TRBD1 or TRBD2 (5 bases each). The CDR3 runs 15 residues. The germline V and J ends were trimmed by 4 bases and 4 bases, with 17 bases remaining between them. Germline assignment: CDR1 SGHDN and CDR2 FVKESK. The CDR3 DNA reads as TGTGCCAGCAGCCCCATGGGCCCGGGGCCTTACGAGCAGTACTTC. It specifies CASSPMGPGPYEQYF.

This clonotype was observed many times. The chain recombines TRBV29-1 with TRBJ2-7, with D perhaps matching TRBD2 (6 bases). Trimming took off 0 bases at V and 9 bases at J, with 15 bases between the two ends. The CDR3 loop spans 13 amino acids. Germline CDR1 reads SQVTM; CDR2 reads ANQGSEA. CDR3 sequence (DNA): TGCAGCGTTGAAGATCCGTCCGGGAGTGGGCAGTACTTC. This encodes CSVEDPSGSGQYF.